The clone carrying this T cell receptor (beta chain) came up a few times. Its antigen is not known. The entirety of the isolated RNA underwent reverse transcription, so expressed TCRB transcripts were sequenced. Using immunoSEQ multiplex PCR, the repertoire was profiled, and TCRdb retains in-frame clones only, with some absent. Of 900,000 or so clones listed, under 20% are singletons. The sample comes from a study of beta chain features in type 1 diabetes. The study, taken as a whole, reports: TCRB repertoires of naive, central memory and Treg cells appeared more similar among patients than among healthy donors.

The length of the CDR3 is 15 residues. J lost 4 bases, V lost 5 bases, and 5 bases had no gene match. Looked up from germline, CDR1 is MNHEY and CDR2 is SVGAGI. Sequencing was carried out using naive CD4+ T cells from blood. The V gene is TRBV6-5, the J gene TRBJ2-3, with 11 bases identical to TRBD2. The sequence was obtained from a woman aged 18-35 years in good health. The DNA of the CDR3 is TGTGCCAGCAGTCAAACTAGCGGGAGTGCAGATACGCAGTATTTT. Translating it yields CASSQTSGSADTQYF.